This T cell receptor beta chain was sequenced during a study of blood T cells in healthy people across ages. Regarding the study as a whole: Naive T cell percentage strongly correlated with TCR beta diversity. Estimates based on one million T cells were treated as lower bounds.

Through a sample-barcoded 5' primer and a J-beta primer mix, a second PCR was run for 7 to 11 cycles. Any given sample supplied a minimum of 3 million CDR3-containing paired-end reads. TCRdb independently ran MiXCR on the 5' RACE reads; one entry per CDR3 protein. The data show 660,000 or so distinct CDR3 sequences, roughly 50% seen once. Healthy individuals of Caucasian origin from Russia, aged roughly 6 to 90, served as donors. As to this clonotype: Antigen: not known.

V lost 6 bases and J 5 bases, leaving 19 bases between the germline ends. The germline V gene encodes CDR1 MNHNS and CDR2 SASEGT. CDR3 length equals 15 residues. This clonotype originated in a man aged 60 to 75 in good health. The sequenced sample was blood. The rearrangement joins TRBV6-1 to TRBJ1-2; weak D call: TRBD1 (6 bases). The DNA for the CDR3 is TGTGCCAGCAGACGTTCGGGACAAACGGGGTATGGCTACACCTTC. Amino acid sequence: CASRRSGQTGYGYTF.